This T cell receptor beta chain originates from a study of blood T cell repertoires in COVID-19. About the study: The study drew acute and convalescent COVID-19 samples from the United States, Italy and Spain. T cells, B-cell-depleted T cells, or PBMCs supplied cDNA or gDNA.

Study processing details: Counts of nucleated cells, estimated from reference gene primer amplification, were obtained. The data were produced by immunoSEQ multiplex PCR, yet TCRdb's version contains in-frame clones alone and is incomplete. V and J calls and clone size are those listed in that table; D and trimming were worked out from the DNA. The sample contains about 420,000 clones, around 90% of which appear only once. Sequencing was done on a sample of peripheral blood. This receptor was taken from a man aged 18-30 years with COVID-19, enrolled during active disease.

CDR3 bases: TGTGCCAGCAGCTATAGTGGGACAGGGGGCTTCGAGCAGTACTTC. This codes for CASSYSGTGGFEQYF. This chain connects TRBV7-6 to TRBJ2-7; TRBD1 agrees at 12 bases. In germline, CDR1 is SGHVS, CDR2 FNYEAQ. The J segment lost 6 bases and the V segment lost 4 bases, leaving 7 bases of the junction unmatched. The CDR3 has 15 residues.